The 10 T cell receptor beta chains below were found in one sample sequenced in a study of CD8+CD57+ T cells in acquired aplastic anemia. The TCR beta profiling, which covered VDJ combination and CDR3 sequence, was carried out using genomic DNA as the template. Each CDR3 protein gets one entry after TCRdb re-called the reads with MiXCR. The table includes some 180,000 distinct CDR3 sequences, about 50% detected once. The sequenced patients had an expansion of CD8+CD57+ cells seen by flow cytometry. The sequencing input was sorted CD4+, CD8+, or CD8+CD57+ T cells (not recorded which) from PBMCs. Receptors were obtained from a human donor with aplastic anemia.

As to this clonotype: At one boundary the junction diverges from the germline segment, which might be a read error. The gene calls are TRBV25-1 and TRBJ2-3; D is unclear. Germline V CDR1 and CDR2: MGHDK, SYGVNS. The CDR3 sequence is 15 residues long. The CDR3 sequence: CVSSELVYTTDTQYF. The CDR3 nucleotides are TGTGTCAGCAGTGAATTGGTCTACACTACGGATACGCAGTATTTT.

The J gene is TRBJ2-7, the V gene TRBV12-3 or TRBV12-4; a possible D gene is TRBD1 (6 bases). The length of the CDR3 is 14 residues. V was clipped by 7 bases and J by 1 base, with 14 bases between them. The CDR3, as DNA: TGTGCCAGCACCGTAACGACAGGATCCTACGAGCAGTACTTC. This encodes CASTVTTGSYEQYF.

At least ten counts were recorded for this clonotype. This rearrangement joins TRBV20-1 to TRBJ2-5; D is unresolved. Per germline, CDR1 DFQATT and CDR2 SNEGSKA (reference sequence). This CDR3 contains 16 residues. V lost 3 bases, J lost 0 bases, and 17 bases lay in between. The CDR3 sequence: CSARGLKRSDQETQYF. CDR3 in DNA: TGCAGTGCTAGGGGATTGAAACGGAGCGACCAAGAGACCCAGTACTTC.

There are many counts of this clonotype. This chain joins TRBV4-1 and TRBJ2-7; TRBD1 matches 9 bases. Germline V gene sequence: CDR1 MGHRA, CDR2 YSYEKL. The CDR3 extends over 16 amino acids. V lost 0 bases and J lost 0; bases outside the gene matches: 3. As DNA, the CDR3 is TGCGCCAGCAGCCAAGATTGGACAGGGGCCTCCTACGAGCAGTACTTC. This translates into CASSQDWTGASYEQYF.

The CDR3 here is CATSRKRQSNSGNTIYF. The CDR3 nucleotides read TGTGCCACCAGCAGGAAACGACAGTCAAACTCTGGAAACACCATATATTTT. The genes are TRBV15 and TRBJ1-3, with a weak D call TRBD1 (5 bases). The CDR3 sequence is 17 residues long. Per germline, CDR1 LNHNV and CDR2 YYDKDF (reference sequence). V dropped 3 bases and J dropped 0 bases, with 15 bases sitting between them.

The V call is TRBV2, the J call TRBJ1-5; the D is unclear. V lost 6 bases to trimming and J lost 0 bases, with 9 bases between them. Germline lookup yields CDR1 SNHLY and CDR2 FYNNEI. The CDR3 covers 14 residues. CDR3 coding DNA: TGTGCCAGCAGCGGGAGCTATAGCAATCAGCCCCAGCATTTT. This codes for CASSGSYSNQPQHF. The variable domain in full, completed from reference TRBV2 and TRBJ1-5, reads EPEVTQTPSHQVTQMGQEVILRCVPISNHLYFYWYRQILGQKVEFLVSFYNNEISEKSEIFDDQFSVERPDGSNFTLKIRSTKLEDSAMYFCASSGSYSNQPQHFGDGTRLSIL.

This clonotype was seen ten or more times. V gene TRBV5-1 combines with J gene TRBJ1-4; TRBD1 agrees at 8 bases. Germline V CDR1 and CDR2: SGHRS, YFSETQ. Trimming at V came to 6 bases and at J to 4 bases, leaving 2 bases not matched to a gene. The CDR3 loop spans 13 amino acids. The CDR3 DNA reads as TGCGCCAGCAAACAGGGGGATAATGAAAAACTGTTTTTT. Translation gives CASKQGDNEKLFF.

CDR3 nucleotides: TGCGCCAGCAGCTTGTTTCTGGGGGAGCTGTTTTTT. The encoded protein is CASSLFLGELFF. The chain is built from TRBV5-1 and TRBJ2-2, with D hard to call. Trimming left V 1 base short and J 8 bases short, with 6 bases between. There are 12 residues in the CDR3. Germline CDR1 and CDR2: SGHRS and YFSETQ. Full variable domain (remainder filled in from reference TRBV5-1 and TRBJ2-2): KAGVTQTPRYLIKTRGQQVTLSCSPISGHRSVSWYQQTPGQGLQFLFEYFSETQRNKGNFPGRFSGRQFSNSRSEMNVSTLELGDSALYLCASSLFLGELFFGEGSRLTVL.

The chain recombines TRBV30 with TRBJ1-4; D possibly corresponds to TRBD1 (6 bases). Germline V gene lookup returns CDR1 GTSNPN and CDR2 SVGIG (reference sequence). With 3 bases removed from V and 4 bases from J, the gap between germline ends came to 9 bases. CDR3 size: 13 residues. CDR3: CAWSRDNNEKLFF. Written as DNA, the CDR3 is TGTGCCTGGAGCCGGGACAATAATGAAAAACTGTTTTTT.

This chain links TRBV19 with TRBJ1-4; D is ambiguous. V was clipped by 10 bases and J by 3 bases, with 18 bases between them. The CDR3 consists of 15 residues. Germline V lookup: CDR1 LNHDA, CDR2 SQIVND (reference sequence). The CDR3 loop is CATRREGGPNEKLFF. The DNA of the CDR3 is TGTGCCACCCGGAGGGAGGGTGGGCCTAATGAAAAACTGTTTTTT.